This T cell receptor (beta chain) derives from a study of patients and donors after allogeneic stem cell transplantation. This clonotype turned up a few times. TCRdb recomputed calls from the RT-PCR reads with MiXCR, one row per CDR3 protein. The data contain approximately 29,000 distinct CDR3 sequences, around 33% of them singletons. V shed 5 bases and J shed 11 bases, with 12 bases lying between them. Germline CDR1 reads KGHDR; CDR2 reads SFDVKD. The CDR3 loop spans 12 amino acids. The receptor comes from a human donor who was either an allogeneic HSCT recipient or a stem cell or donor lymphocyte infusion donor (not recorded which). It is not recorded whose cells these are; they may come from a transplant donor. Sequences were obtained from blood, either unsorted or a sorted T cell fraction (not recorded which). The chain links TRBV24-1 to TRBJ2-1; tentatively, D is TRBD1 or TRBD2 (5 bases each). In DNA form, the CDR3 reads TGTGCCACCAGTGGAGCGAGGGGCAAGCAGTTCTTC. Its translation is CATSGARGKQFF.